The entry below gives a single TCR beta chain sequence along with its context. The antigen is undetermined. The data belong to a study of T cells after yellow fever vaccination. Study-level points and caveats: Most clones from primary vaccination were detected again post-booster (just under 97% CD4, 88% CD8).

TCRdb analysed the 5' RACE reads with MiXCR anew, one entry per CDR3 protein. There are more than 450,000 distinct CDR3 sequences in the sample; around a fifth occur only once, and about 16% lies in the top ten. The CDR3 totals 15 residues. Per the germline V gene, CDR1 is SGHRS and CDR2 is YFSETQ. The V end was cut by 0 bases, the J end by 5 bases, with 12 bases between. This sequence originates from a man between 18 and 29 years old who received the YFV17D yellow fever vaccine. This material consisted of PBMCs, taken roughly 20 days after the first yellow fever vaccination. The rearrangement uses TRBV5-1 and TRBJ1-5, with a possible D match to TRBD1 (5 bases). The CDR3 nucleotides are TGCGCCAGCAGCTTGGCAGGGCAGGCTGATCAGCCCCAGCATTTT. It yields the protein CASSLAGQADQPQHF.